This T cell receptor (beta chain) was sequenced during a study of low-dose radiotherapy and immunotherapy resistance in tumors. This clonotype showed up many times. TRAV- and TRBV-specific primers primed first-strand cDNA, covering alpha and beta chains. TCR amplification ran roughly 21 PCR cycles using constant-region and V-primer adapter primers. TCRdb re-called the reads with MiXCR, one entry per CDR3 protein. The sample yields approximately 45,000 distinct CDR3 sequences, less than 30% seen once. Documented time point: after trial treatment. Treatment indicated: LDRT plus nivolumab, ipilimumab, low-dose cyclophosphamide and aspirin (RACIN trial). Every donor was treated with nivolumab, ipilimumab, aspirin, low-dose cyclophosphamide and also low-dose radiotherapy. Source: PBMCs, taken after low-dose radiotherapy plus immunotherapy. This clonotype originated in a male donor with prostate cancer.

The CDR3 region is CSASLAGTNNEQFF. For the CDR3, the DNA is TGCAGTGCTAGCCTAGCAGGGACCAACAATGAGCAGTTCTTC. V is TRBV20-1 and J is TRBJ2-1, with D tentatively TRBD1 or TRBD2 (5 bases each). Germline-derived CDR1 and CDR2 are DFQATT and SNEGSKA (reference sequence). The CDR3 is 14 residues long. Trimming pared 3 bases from V and 5 bases from J, leaving 14 bases between.